A selection of T cell receptor beta chains follows, all from one sample in a study of blood T cell repertoires in COVID-19. The assay was immunoSEQ multiplex PCR, and TCRdb's table has in-frame clones only and misses some. The sample includes 78,000 or so clones, approximately 83% of them seen just once. The sample was peripheral blood. These receptors all come from a human donor in a cohort sampled during active COVID-19. Each CDR3 is given with its conserved first and last residue. D genes are given only for firm matches. Only some rows state a clone size, as once, few, many or a class for expanded clones.

-	TRBV7-3	-	TRBJ2-3	CASSLQRALGADTQYF	TGTGCCAGCAGCCTCCAGCGGGCCTTAGGGGCAGATACGCAGTATTTT
TRBD1	TRBV28	-	TRBJ2-1	CASRPTGTGGRYEQFF	TGTGCCAGCAGGCCTACCGGGACAGGGGGGAGATATGAGCAGTTCTTC
TRBD1	TRBV11-2	-	TRBJ2-2	CASSLQGQKNTGELFF	TGTGCCAGCAGTCTCCAGGGACAGAAGAACACCGGGGAGCTGTTTTTT
TRBD2	TRBV3-1/TRBV3-2	-	TRBJ2-3	CASSSRTSGASVNTQYF	TGTGCCAGCAGCTCGCGGACTAGCGGGGCAAGTGTAAATACGCAGTATTTT
TRBD2	TRBV6-1	-	TRBJ2-5	CASSEGLAGGQETQYF	TGTGCCAGCAGTGAAGGTCTAGCGGGAGGGCAAGAGACCCAGTACTTC
TRBD1	TRBV18	-	TRBJ2-4	CASSPGQGQYF	TGTGCCAGCTCCCCCGGACAGGGGCAGTACTTC
-	TRBV3-1/TRBV3-2	-	TRBJ2-1	CASSQDSGPYNEQFF	TGTGCCAGCAGCCAAGATAGCGGCCCCTACAATGAGCAGTTCTTC
TRBD1	TRBV19	-	TRBJ1-2	CASRGTAFSNYGYTF	TGTGCCAGTAGGGGGACAGCTTTTTCTAACTATGGCTACACCTTC
-	TRBV5-4	few	TRBJ1-6	CASSLVVSHSYNSPLHF	TGTGCCAGCAGCCTGGTGGTTAGTCACTCCTATAATTCACCCCTCCACTTT
-	TRBV19	-	TRBJ1-4	CASTIGGFNEKLFF	TGTGCCAGTACCATTGGAGGCTTTAATGAAAAACTGTTTTTT
-	TRBV28	-	TRBJ1-5	CASSSQQGKSGQPQHF	TGTGCCAGCAGTTCCCAACAGGGAAAAAGCGGTCAGCCCCAGCATTTT
TRBD1	TRBV6-2/TRBV6-3	-	TRBJ1-2	CASSPLWAGGDYTF	TGTGCCAGCAGCCCCCTTTGGGCAGGGGGCGACTACACCTTC
-	TRBV7-7	-	TRBJ2-3	CASSSSASPTDTQYF	TGTGCCAGCAGCTCTAGCGCGAGCCCCACAGATACGCAGTATTTT
-	TRBV9	-	TRBJ1-1	CASSPLGRGTNTEAFF	TGTGCCAGCAGCCCTCTGGGCAGGGGTACAAACACTGAAGCTTTCTTT
TRBD1	TRBV14	-	TRBJ2-5	CASNRQGVETQYF	TGTGCCAGCAACCGACAGGGGGTAGAGACCCAGTACTTC
TRBD1	TRBV30	-	TRBJ1-2	CAWSNPGGLGYTF	TGTGCCTGGAGTAATCCAGGGGGCTTGGGCTACACCTTC
-	TRBV6-6	-	TRBJ1-4	CASSYSGGLRDEKLFF	TGTGCCAGCAGTTACTCGGGGGGGCTGCGGGATGAAAAACTGTTTTTT
-	TRBV3-1/TRBV3-2	-	TRBJ2-1	CASSQDWANEQFF	TGTGCCAGCAGCCAAGATTGGGCGAATGAGCAGTTCTTC
-	TRBV11-2	-	TRBJ2-1	CASSLEPGSLPPYNEQFF	TGTGCCAGCAGCTTAGAGCCGGGGTCCTTACCTCCCTACAATGAGCAGTTCTTC
TRBD1	TRBV10-3	-	TRBJ1-2	CAISVLSGQDYGYTF	TGTGCCATCAGTGTTCTTTCAGGACAGGACTATGGCTACACCTTC
TRBD2	TRBV9	-	TRBJ2-5	CASSFGTSGVTGETQYF	TGTGCCAGCAGCTTTGGGACTAGCGGGGTCACAGGGGAGACCCAGTACTTC
TRBD1	TRBV28	-	TRBJ2-7	CASTPRDSYEQYF	TGTGCCAGCACTCCACGGGACAGCTACGAGCAGTACTTC
TRBD2	TRBV30	few	TRBJ2-1	CAWRDPGLAGEQFF	TGTGCCTGGAGAGACCCGGGACTAGCGGGAGAGCAGTTCTTC
-	TRBV14	-	TRBJ2-7	CASSLLGGPYEQYF	TGTGCCAGCAGCCTCTTGGGGGGGCCCTACGAGCAGTACTTC
-	TRBV12-3/TRBV12-4	-	TRBJ2-3	CASSRVADTQYF	TGTGCCAGCAGTAGGGTAGCGGATACGCAGTATTTT
TRBD1	TRBV28	-	TRBJ1-5	CASSPRQGSNQPQHF	TGTGCCAGCAGCCCCAGACAGGGGAGCAATCAGCCCCAGCATTTT
-	TRBV3-1/TRBV3-2	-	TRBJ2-7	CASSQDPNAYEQYF	TGTGCCAGCAGCCAAGATCCAAATGCGTACGAGCAGTACTTC
-	TRBV9	-	TRBJ2-1	CASSGGSSSYNEQFF	TGTGCCAGCAGCGGAGGGTCGAGCTCCTACAATGAGCAGTTCTTC
-	TRBV2	once	TRBJ2-1	CASSESGNYNEQFF	TGTGCCAGCAGTGAATCGGGGAACTACAATGAGCAGTTCTTC
TRBD1	TRBV4-2	-	TRBJ2-4	CASSQVGTGERDF	TGTGCCAGCAGCCAAGTGGGGACAGGGGAGAGGGACTTC
-	TRBV28	-	TRBJ2-3	CASSPSGLKLDTQYF	TGTGCCAGCAGTCCCAGCGGACTAAAATTAGATACGCAGTATTTT
-	TRBV5-6	-	TRBJ1-1	CASSKRVQANMNTEAFF	TGTGCCAGCAGCAAGCGGGTGCAGGCTAACATGAACACTGAAGCTTTCTTT
TRBD1	TRBV2	once	TRBJ2-6	CASSLTGVGANVLTF	TGTGCCAGCAGTTTGACAGGGGTTGGGGCCAACGTCCTGACTTTC
TRBD2	TRBV7-2	-	TRBJ2-7	CASSPRTSGREEQYF	TGTGCCAGCAGCCCTAGGACTAGCGGCCGGGAAGAGCAGTACTTC
-	TRBV7-9	-	TRBJ1-1	CASSLVAIEAFF	TGTGCCAGCAGCTTAGTAGCTATCGAAGCTTTCTTT
TRBD2	TRBV18	-	TRBJ2-3	CASSGTSGTDTQYF	TGTGCCAGCTCGGGGACTAGCGGCACAGATACGCAGTATTTT
TRBD2	TRBV5-1	-	TRBJ2-1	CASSLVPSGGANEQFF	TGCGCCAGCAGCTTGGTCCCTAGCGGGGGGGCCAATGAGCAGTTCTTC
-	TRBV19	-	TRBJ1-4	CASFPGHPGEKLFF	TGTGCCAGCTTCCCGGGACACCCGGGGGAAAAACTGTTTTTT
-	TRBV5-1	-	TRBJ2-2	CASSLQQGNTGELFF	TGCGCCAGCAGCTTGCAACAGGGTAACACCGGGGAGCTGTTTTTT
TRBD1	TRBV16	-	TRBJ1-5	CASSQSQTGGQPQHF	TGTGCCAGCAGCCAATCCCAGACAGGGGGGCAGCCCCAGCATTTT
TRBD1	TRBV5-4	-	TRBJ1-2	CASSLGGGLNMPNYGYTF	TGTGCCAGCAGCTTGGGAGGGGGCCTCAATATGCCTAACTATGGCTACACCTTC
TRBD1	TRBV6-5	-	TRBJ1-1	CASWGTVNTEAFF	TGTGCCAGCTGGGGGACAGTGAACACTGAAGCTTTCTTT